One T cell receptor (beta chain) is described in this entry. Its antigen is as yet unknown. The data originate from a study of human T cells and chemical hapten exposure. The overall study: TCR yield per sample varied, mainly due to pooled library volumes. Study-wide points: TCRs above 1 in 1000 frequency stayed constant with DPC sensitization.

In the library, unique molecular identifiers were attached to individual cDNA molecules. Original analysis: Sample TCR totals centred on a median of approximately 100,000, ranging roughly 23,224 to 700,000. In TCRdb, the reads were re-called with MiXCR into one record per CDR3 protein. TCRdb assigned the V and J calls; the authors' analysis was not used. Seen here are 95,000 to 150,000 distinct CDR3 sequences, 8.5% to 9% observed once, and the top ten hold 1.2% to 1.5%. V was shortened by 3 bases and J by 0 bases, with 12 bases between the two germline ends. Germline values: CDR1 DFQATT, CDR2 SNEGSKA (reference sequence). The CDR3 length is 14 residues. Unfractionated whole blood was the source from which total RNA was extracted.

The sample consisted of whole blood. This TCR derives from a human donor in good health. Some clones in this sample may be carry-over from other donors' samples. The V gene is TRBV20-1, the J gene TRBJ2-7; D remains unclear. This chain's CDR3 is CSASDGSSSYEQYF. In DNA form, the CDR3 reads TGCAGTGCTAGCGACGGATCGAGCTCCTACGAGCAGTACTTC.